Listed here are 27 T cell receptor beta chains from one sample, sequenced in a study of OX40 agonist ivuxolimab in advanced cancers. Data came from immunoSEQ multiplex PCR; TCRdb stores just in-frame clones and leaves some out. The sample consists of approximately 65,000 clones, roughly 87% of them appearing once. Sequenced material: CD4+ or CD8+ T cells sorted from blood, taken in a trial of the OX40 agonist ivuxolimab. The receptors come from an adult with an advanced solid tumor such as melanoma, head and neck, liver or kidney cancer.

The chain couples TRBV29-1 to TRBJ1-4; D ambiguous. The CDR3 runs to 13 residues. V lost 7 bases and J 8 bases, leaving 17 bases between the germline ends. Germline assignment: CDR1 SQVTM and CDR2 ANQGSEA. The CDR3 here is CSAVGSIHEKLFF. The CDR3 DNA is TGCAGCGCTGTGGGCAGTATACACGAAAAACTGTTTTTT.

The CDR3 DNA reads TGTGCCAGCAGTTATCAAGGGGACCTGGGTGAGGTGTTTTTT. Its translation: CASSYQGDLGEVFF. This chain uses TRBV6-5 with TRBJ2-2; D tentatively fits TRBD1 or TRBD2 (5 bases each). Trimming took 3 bases from V and 15 from J, leaving 20 bases between them. Germline CDR1 MNHEY, CDR2 SVGAGI. The CDR3 is 14 amino acids.

The chain employs TRBV5-1 and TRBJ2-1; a weak D match, TRBD1 (6 bases). Germline assignment: CDR1 SGHRS and CDR2 YFSETQ. Trimming pared 2 bases from V and 4 bases from J, leaving 13 bases between. The CDR3 runs to 15 residues. CDR3 region: CASSLGTGWYNEQFF. CDR3 DNA sequence: TGCGCCAGCAGCTTAGGAACAGGGTGGTACAATGAGCAGTTCTTC.

The J gene is TRBJ2-1, the V gene TRBV27; no definite D call. Germline V gene sequence: CDR1 MNHEY, CDR2 SMNVEV (reference sequence). Trimming removed 3 bases from V and 0 bases from J, with 9 bases in between. The CDR3 is made up of 15 amino acids. For the CDR3, the DNA is TGTGCCAGCAGTTTGAGTATAAGCTCCTACAATGAGCAGTTCTTC. As protein: CASSLSISSYNEQFF.

This clone has only a few counts. V is TRBV30 and J is TRBJ2-6; TRBD1 matches 10 bases. This CDR3 has 17 residues. The V gene end was trimmed by 0 bases and the J gene end by 3 bases; junction bases not matched to a gene: 5. Per the germline V gene, CDR1 is GTSNPN and CDR2 is SVGIG (reference sequence). As DNA, the CDR3 is TGTGCCTGGAGTGTAGACAGGGGGCAGGGTGGGGCCAACGTCCTGACTTTC. It translates to CAWSVDRGQGGANVLTF.

The chain joins TRBV5-4 to TRBJ2-1, with TRBD2 as a possible D gene (6 bases). The CDR3 runs 15 residues. Between the trimmed V and J ends, which lost 2 bases and 2 bases, there was a span of 11 bases. Germline CDR1 and CDR2: SGHNT and YYREEE (reference sequence). This CDR3 reads CASSFSGGPYNEQFF. The CDR3 bases are TGTGCCAGCAGCTTCTCCGGGGGACCCTACAATGAGCAGTTCTTC.

V and J are TRBV4-3 and TRBJ2-3; D gene ambiguous. Trimming took 0 bases from V and 1 from J, leaving 11 bases between them. Per germline, CDR1 LGHNA and CDR2 YSLEER. The CDR3 spans 16 residues. The chain's CDR3 is CASSQEDGAGTDTQYF. In DNA, the CDR3 is TGCGCCAGCAGCCAAGAGGACGGAGCTGGCACAGATACGCAGTATTTT.

The V gene is TRBV19, the J gene TRBJ2-7, with D unclear. The germline V gene has CDR1 LNHDA and CDR2 SQIVND (reference sequence). V lost 5 bases, J lost 4 bases, and 15 bases lay in between. CDR3 length equals 14 residues. CDR3 coding DNA: TGTGCCAGTAGTCCGGAAGGACGTGGGTACGAGCAGTACTTC. Amino acid sequence: CASSPEGRGYEQYF.

CDR3 in amino acids: CASTGPSYEQYF. The CDR3 DNA reads TGCGCCAGCACCGGGCCCTCCTACGAGCAGTACTTC. This rearrangement joins TRBV5-1 to TRBJ2-7; no firm D call. The CDR3 runs 12 residues. The germline gives CDR1 SGHRS, CDR2 YFSETQ. The V and J ends lost 6 bases and 0 bases respectively, with 7 bases between them.

The chain recombines TRBV5-1 with TRBJ2-2; 7 bases match TRBD2. Germline trimming cut 4 bases from V and 3 bases from J; bases unmatched to any gene: 0. The V gene's germline CDR1 is SGHRS and CDR2 YFSETQ. This CDR3 contains 13 residues. CDR3 sequence (DNA): TGCGCCAGCAGCCGGGGGGACACCGGGGAGCTGTTTTTT. Encoded protein: CASSRGDTGELFF.

The rearrangement links TRBV5-1 to TRBJ1-2, with 9 positions matching TRBD1. Germline V lookup: CDR1 SGHRS, CDR2 YFSETQ. The CDR3 is 18 amino acids. V lost 4 bases, J lost 5 bases, and 18 bases stayed unmatched. The CDR3, as DNA: TGCGCCAGCAGCGCGAGACACATCCCGGACAGGGGAGAATATGGCTACACCTTC. As protein: CASSARHIPDRGEYGYTF.

CDR3 nucleotides: TGCGCCAGCAGCTTGGACGGAGATAACACTGAAGCTTTCTTT. Translated, it gives CASSLDGDNTEAFF. V and J are TRBV5-1 and TRBJ1-1; D gene unclear. This CDR3 comprises 14 residues. Germline CDR1 and CDR2: SGHRS and YFSETQ. The germline V and J ends were trimmed by 0 bases and 2 bases, with 8 bases remaining between them.

J is TRBJ1-5 and V is TRBV27; TRBD1 might be the D (5 bases). Germline CDR1 is MNHEY and CDR2 is SMNVEV (reference sequence). The CDR3 consists of 17 residues. The germline V and J ends were trimmed by 0 bases and 4 bases, with 16 bases remaining between them. The DNA of the CDR3 is TGTGCCAGCAGTTTATCCCTAAGAGTTGCAGGGAATCAGCCCCAGCATTTT. Its protein product is CASSLSLRVAGNQPQHF.

This chain connects TRBV6-5 to TRBJ1-3; the match to TRBD1 covers 9 bases. V lost 2 bases to trimming and J lost 6 bases; unmatched junction nucleotides: 8. The CDR3 is 16 amino acids. Germline lookup yields CDR1 MNHEY and CDR2 SVGAGI. Here the CDR3 DNA reads TGTGCCAGCAGTTACCGGACAGGGGAAAGTGTAAACACCATATATTTT. It translates to CASSYRTGESVNTIYF.

In its sample, this clone was seen once. The chain has TRBV6-5 and TRBJ1-2; 8 bases align to TRBD1. This CDR3 comprises 14 residues. CDR1 is MNHEY and CDR2 is SVGAGI in the germline V gene. The trim removed 5 bases at V and 6 bases at J, leaving 8 bases unmatched. CDR3 sequence: CASSITRGRHGYTF. In DNA form, the CDR3 reads TGTGCCAGCAGTATAACCAGGGGGCGACATGGCTACACCTTC.

The chain combines TRBV2 with TRBJ2-1; the D is unclear. There are 12 residues in the CDR3. V lost 4 bases and J 6 bases, leaving 7 bases between the germline ends. The germline gives CDR1 SNHLY, CDR2 FYNNEI. CDR3 region: CASSGVVNEQFF. In DNA, the CDR3 is TGTGCCAGCAGTGGGGTGGTCAATGAGCAGTTCTTC. Full variable domain (outside the CDR3, taken from reference TRBV2 and TRBJ2-1): EPEVTQTPSHQVTQMGQEVILRCVPISNHLYFYWYRQILGQKVEFLVSFYNNEISEKSEIFDDQFSVERPDGSNFTLKIRSTKLEDSAMYFCASSGVVNEQFFGPGTRLTVL.

The chain couples TRBV19 to TRBJ2-2; D possibly corresponds to TRBD2 (6 bases). Germline CDR1 LNHDA, CDR2 SQIVND (reference sequence). This CDR3 contains 14 residues. V lost 4 bases, J lost 0 bases, and 6 bases lay in between. The CDR3: CASSSGTNTGELFF. In DNA form, the CDR3 reads TGTGCCAGTAGTAGCGGGACGAACACCGGGGAGCTGTTTTTT.

J is TRBJ1-4 and V is TRBV27; 7 bases match TRBD1. This CDR3 has 13 residues. V shed 6 bases, J shed 8 bases, and the junction held 6 bases outside the gene matches. Germline-derived CDR1 and CDR2 are MNHEY and SMNVEV (reference sequence). The CDR3 region is CASRSDRDEKLFF. For the CDR3, the DNA is TGTGCCAGCAGGAGTGACAGGGACGAAAAACTGTTTTTT.

The chain joins TRBV7-6 to TRBJ1-4; 7 bases fit TRBD1. V gave up 3 bases and J gave up 5 bases; unmatched junction bases: 6. Germline V gene lookup returns CDR1 SGHVS and CDR2 FNYEAQ. This CDR3 region has 15 residues. The CDR3 region has the DNA TGTGCCAGCAGCTTGAGTACAGGGGTGAATGAAAAACTGTTTTTT. Translated, it gives CASSLSTGVNEKLFF. Based on the CDR3 plus reference TRBV7-6 and TRBJ1-4, the full variable domain is GAGVSQSPRYKVTKRGQDVALRCDPISGHVSLYWYRQALGQGPEFLTYFNYEAQQDKSGLPNDRFSAERPEGSISTLTIQRTEQRDSAMYRCASSLSTGVNEKLFFGSGTQLSVL.

This clone was observed a few times. The chain recombines TRBV2 with TRBJ1-2; a weak D match, TRBD1 (6 bases). Trimming took 8 bases from V and 7 from J, leaving 23 bases between them. Germline lookup yields CDR1 SNHLY and CDR2 FYNNEI. The length of the CDR3 is 15 residues. CDR3 sequence (DNA): TGTGCCAGCCAGGGTGGGGGGCGCGTCTCGTTTGGCTACACCTTC. As protein: CASQGGGRVSFGYTF.

This chain links TRBV11-2 with TRBJ1-6; 7 bases match TRBD1. Unmatched junction bases numbered 10, after V lost 8 bases and J lost 9 bases. Germline lookup yields CDR1 SGHAT and CDR2 FQNNGV. This CDR3 contains 14 residues. CDR3 in DNA: TGTGCCAGCGCCCGCACAGGGGATAGTTCACCCCTCCACTTT. Translating gives CASARTGDSSPLHF.

The chain employs TRBV19 and TRBJ2-2; either TRBD1 or TRBD2 may supply D (5 bases each). Trimming left V 5 bases short and J 7 bases short, with 23 bases between. CDR3 length equals 17 residues. In germline, CDR1 is LNHDA, CDR2 SQIVND (reference sequence). In DNA form, the CDR3 reads TGTGCCAGTAGTCCTGGGGGTCCATCATGGGGCGGCGGGGAGCTGTTTTTT. Protein: CASSPGGPSWGGGELFF.

This chain links TRBV6-5 with TRBJ2-3; 7 nucleotides agree with TRBD2. The CDR3 runs 16 residues. Germline V gene data show CDR1 as MNHEY and CDR2 as SVGAGI. Germline trimming cut 0 bases from V and 0 bases from J; bases unmatched to any gene: 3. CDR3 loop: CASSYSGGASTDTQYF. The CDR3 nucleotides are TGTGCCAGCAGTTACTCGGGAGGGGCTAGCACAGATACGCAGTATTTT.

CDR3 residues: CASSQGGLAGASTDTQYF. DNA of the CDR3: TGCGCCAGCAGCCAAGGAGGACTAGCGGGGGCGAGCACAGATACGCAGTATTTT. V gene TRBV4-1 combines with J gene TRBJ2-3, with TRBD2 matching over 13 bases. The V gene's germline CDR1 is MGHRA and CDR2 YSYEKL. V gave up 1 base and J gave up 0 bases; unmatched junction bases: 4. The CDR3 is made up of 18 amino acids.

This rearrangement joins TRBV18 to TRBJ2-7, with D perhaps assigned TRBD1 or TRBD2 (5 bases each). The CDR3 sequence is 15 residues long. The germline V gene encodes CDR1 KGHSH and CDR2 LQKENI. V was cut by 0 bases and J by 4 bases, with 13 bases left in between. CDR3 protein: CASSPPGPTKYEQYF. The DNA for the CDR3 is TGTGCCAGCTCACCACCGGGACCAACTAAATACGAGCAGTACTTC.

The rearrangement links TRBV7-7 to TRBJ2-2, with 9 bases lining up with TRBD1. Germline loops: CDR1 SSHAT, CDR2 FNYEAQ (reference sequence). The CDR3 extends over 16 amino acids. V shed 3 bases, J shed 5 bases, and the junction held 7 bases outside the gene matches. In nucleotides, the CDR3 is TGTGCCAGCAGCTTCCGACAGGGGGTGGAAACCGGGGAGCTGTTTTTT. Protein: CASSFRQGVETGELFF.

The chain combines TRBV18 with TRBJ2-7; 8 bases are shared with TRBD2. V shed 2 bases, J shed 6 bases, and the junction held 6 bases outside the gene matches. Germline values: CDR1 KGHSH, CDR2 LQKENI. The CDR3 is 14 residues long. The CDR3 coding sequence is TGTGCCAGCTCACCAGTGCGGGAGGCTGGCGAGCAGTACTTC. Its translation is CASSPVREAGEQYF.